What follows are 30 T cell receptor beta chains derived from one specimen sequenced in a study of cytomegalovirus exposure and HLA in healthy donors. Clones were sequenced by immunoSEQ multiplex PCR, and TCRdb holds only the in-frame ones, with some missing. The repertoire holds 200,000 to 250,000 clones, with around 80% as singletons. Sample: PBMCs. All receptors derive from a young woman in good health and CMV-seropositive.

The gene calls are TRBV6-5 and TRBJ2-3; 7 bases align to TRBD1. The germline V gene has CDR1 MNHEY and CDR2 SVGAGI. The CDR3 totals 14 residues. The V gene end was trimmed by 7 bases and the J gene end by 2 bases; junction bases not matched to a gene: 6. Written as DNA, the CDR3 is TGTGCCAGCACCATCGGACAGGACACAGATACGCAGTATTTT. The encoded protein is CASTIGQDTDTQYF.

V gene TRBV15 combines with J gene TRBJ1-2, with D perhaps matching TRBD1 (6 bases). The germline V and J ends were trimmed by 0 bases and 10 bases, with 12 bases remaining between them. The germline V gene has CDR1 LNHNV and CDR2 YYDKDF (reference sequence). The CDR3 has 13 amino acids. The CDR3 is CATSRDRQDVYTF. CDR3 nucleotides: TGTGCCACCAGCAGAGATCGACAGGACGTCTACACCTTC. The full variable domain, in which reference TRBV15 and TRBJ1-2 provide the parts outside the CDR3, is DAMVIQNPRYQVTQFGKPVTLSCSQTLNHNVMYWYQQKSSQAPKLLFHYYDKDFNNEADTPDNFQSRRPNTSFCFLDIRSPGLGDTAMYLCATSRDRQDVYTFGSGTRLTVV.

V is TRBV20-1 and J is TRBJ1-1; D call uncertain. CDR1 is DFQATT and CDR2 is SNEGSKA in the germline V gene (reference sequence). The CDR3 runs 10 residues. CDR3 nucleotides: TGCATTCCTGTCGCTCCCTATGCTTTCTTT. Its protein product is CIPVAPYAFF.

The rearrangement links TRBV5-1 to TRBJ1-2; D gene ambiguous. V was clipped by 4 bases and J by 4 bases, with 14 bases between them. The germline CDR1 and CDR2 sequences are SGHRS and YFSETQ. CDR3 length equals 14 residues. The CDR3 region has the DNA TGCGCCAGCAGCCAAACGCCAGCGAGCTATGGCTACACCTTC. Amino acid sequence: CASSQTPASYGYTF.

The V and J genes are TRBV30 and TRBJ2-1; 10 bases align to TRBD2. The CDR3 totals 11 residues. After removal of 4 bases from V and 10 bases from J, the junction contained 1 base not matched to a gene. Germline V gene lookup returns CDR1 GTSNPN and CDR2 SVGIG (reference sequence). Written as DNA, the CDR3 is TGTGCCTGGAATAGCGGGGGGGAGCAGTTCTTC. It yields the protein CAWNSGGEQFF.

The J gene is TRBJ2-7, the V gene TRBV6-5; TRBD2 is a possible D gene (5 bases). Germline V gives CDR1 MNHEY, CDR2 SVGAGI. The CDR3 consists of 15 residues. The V end lost 0 bases, the J end lost 6 bases, and 15 bases lay between the germline ends. CDR3 bases: TGTGCCAGCAGTTACTCGACCTCTCCCGCGGGCGAGCAGTACTTC. As protein: CASSYSTSPAGEQYF.

The CDR3 DNA sequence: TGTGCCAGCAGCTTAAGGGTTTTTCTGGCGGGAGGGACCGGGGAGCTGTTTTTT. Amino acid sequence: CASSLRVFLAGGTGELFF. This chain uses TRBV7-2 with TRBJ2-2; TRBD2 agrees at 9 bases. The V gene end was trimmed by 2 bases and the J gene end by 5 bases; junction bases not matched to a gene: 12. This CDR3 is 18 amino acids long. CDR1 SGHTA and CDR2 FQGNSA come from the germline V gene.

The chain carries TRBV6-5 and TRBJ1-2; D gene ambiguous. The germline CDR1 and CDR2 sequences are MNHEY and SVGAGI. Trimming took off 1 base at V and 0 bases at J, with 12 bases between the two ends. The CDR3 is 16 residues long. This CDR3 reads CASSYFTETTNYGYTF. The CDR3 nucleotides are TGTGCCAGCAGTTACTTCACAGAAACTACTAACTATGGCTACACCTTC.

DNA of the CDR3: TGTGCCAGCAGCTCGGGGGTCGAAGCTTTCTTT. Translating it yields CASSSGVEAFF. This chain joins TRBV5-6 and TRBJ1-1; perhaps TRBD1 as D (5 bases). The CDR3 totals 11 residues. V lost 3 bases to trimming and J lost 8 bases, with 8 bases between them. From germline, CDR1 is SGHDT and CDR2 YYEEEE.

The chain combines TRBV9 with TRBJ2-2; unclear D gene. The germline V and J ends were trimmed by 3 bases and 1 base, with 13 bases remaining between them. This CDR3 is built from 16 residues. Looked up from germline, CDR1 is SGDLS and CDR2 is YYNGEE. In DNA, the CDR3 is TGTGCCAGCAGCGCCGAAGGGTGGTGGAACACCGGGGAGCTGTTTTTT. Translated: CASSAEGWWNTGELFF.

Turning to this clone: A read error may account for a junction end that differs from germline. The chain couples TRBV5-1 to TRBJ2-3; 11 bases are shared with TRBD2. Germline V lookup: CDR1 SGHRS, CDR2 YFSETQ. The CDR3 length is 18 residues. DNA of the CDR3: TGCGCCAGCACCTTGCTCCCGACTAGCGGGGACCTTCAGGGTACGCAGTATTTT. It specifies CASTLLPTSGDLQGTQYF.

The V and J genes are TRBV11-1 and TRBJ2-1; D possibly matches TRBD1 or TRBD2 (5 bases each). Trimming removed 1 base from V and 0 bases from J, with 13 bases in between. Germline values: CDR1 SGHAT, CDR2 FQDESV (reference sequence). The CDR3 runs 17 residues. DNA of the CDR3: TGTGCCAGCAGCTTAGTCTGGGACCTTTACTCCTACAATGAGCAGTTCTTC. This codes for CASSLVWDLYSYNEQFF. Supplemented by reference TRBV11-1 and TRBJ2-1, the full variable domain reads EAEVAQSPRYKITEKSQAVAFWCDPISGHATLYWYRQILGQGPELLVQFQDESVVDDSQLPKDRFSAERLKGVDSTLKIQPAELGDSAMYLCASSLVWDLYSYNEQFFGPGTRLTVL.

V and J are TRBV18 and TRBJ2-2; TRBD1 matches 8 bases. Germline V gene lookup returns CDR1 KGHSH and CDR2 LQKENI. The CDR3 is made up of 15 amino acids. V lost 4 bases to trimming and J lost 4 bases; unmatched junction nucleotides: 5. The DNA of the CDR3 is TGTGCCAGCTCACAACAGGGGGACGGCACCGGGGAGCTGTTTTTT. Protein sequence: CASSQQGDGTGELFF.

The chain carries TRBV20-1 and TRBJ1-4, with D maybe TRBD1 (6 bases). V lost 8 bases and J lost 8, with 12 bases in between. Per the germline V gene, CDR1 is DFQATT and CDR2 is SNEGSKA (reference sequence). CDR3 length: 11 amino acids. The CDR3 DNA reads as TGCAGTTACAGGGTCGGGGAAAAACTGTTTTTT. It yields the protein CSYRVGEKLFF.

The chain links TRBV30 to TRBJ1-2; D remains ambiguous. V was shortened by 0 bases and J by 8 bases, with 10 bases between the two germline ends. Germline-derived CDR1 and CDR2 are GTSNPN and SVGIG (reference sequence). The CDR3 contains 12 residues. The CDR3 nucleotides read TGTGCCTGGAGTGTAGGCGGTAGAGGCTACACCTTC. Translated, it gives CAWSVGGRGYTF.

The V gene is TRBV2, the J gene TRBJ1-1; weak D call: TRBD1 (5 bases). Germline loops: CDR1 SNHLY, CDR2 FYNNEI. The CDR3 runs 13 residues. V lost 11 bases and J 0 bases, leaving 13 bases between the germline ends. The CDR3 sequence is CADTGEMNTEAFF. CDR3 coding DNA: TGTGCCGACACGGGGGAGATGAACACTGAAGCTTTCTTT.

The chain uses TRBV9 and TRBJ2-2, with TRBD1 matching 7 bases. CDR1 SGDLS and CDR2 YYNGEE come from the germline V gene. This CDR3 contains 16 residues. V shed 4 bases and J 5 bases; nucleotides not matched to a gene: 11. CDR3 nucleotides: TGTGCCAGCAGCAGAGGACAGGTTTTTTATACCGGGGAGCTGTTTTTT. Residues: CASSRGQVFYTGELFF.

This clone was seen a handful of times. The chain carries TRBV30 and TRBJ1-2; possibly TRBD1 for D (5 bases). Trimming removed 2 bases at V and 4 bases at J, with 17 bases between. The CDR3 runs to 15 residues. CDR1 and CDR2 from the germline V gene are GTSNPN and SVGIG (reference sequence). CDR3 nucleotide sequence: TGTGCCTGGAGTCCACTACTACCAGGGCTCTATGGCTACACCTTC. Its protein product is CAWSPLLPGLYGYTF.

The rearrangement joins TRBV19 to TRBJ2-7; the match to TRBD2 covers 9 bases. The ends lost 4 bases at V and 2 bases at J; junction bases unmatched: 9. CDR3 length: 16 residues. CDR1 and CDR2 (germline): LNHDA, SQIVND (reference sequence). The DNA for the CDR3 is TGTGCCAGTAGTAGCTTAGCGGGAGTCAACCCCTACGAGCAGTACTTC. This encodes CASSSLAGVNPYEQYF.

The V call is TRBV5-1, the J call TRBJ1-2, with D uncertain. The length of the CDR3 is 15 residues. Germline CDR1 reads SGHRS; CDR2 reads YFSETQ. V gave up 2 bases and J gave up 5 bases, with 16 bases separating them. The CDR3 spells CASSLAVSDPYGYTF. Here the CDR3 DNA reads TGCGCCAGCAGCTTAGCGGTGTCGGATCCTTATGGCTACACCTTC.

The chain has TRBV28 and TRBJ1-1; D is unresolved. Germline CDR1 MDHEN, CDR2 SYDVKM. V lost 7 bases, J lost 0 bases, and 15 bases lay in between. The CDR3 has 15 residues. The CDR3 reads CASTRVRVLNTEAFF. The CDR3 DNA reads as TGTGCCAGCACTCGGGTAAGAGTGTTGAACACTGAAGCTTTCTTT.

The genes are TRBV2 and TRBJ2-7; no clear D gene. The V and J ends lost 8 bases and 7 bases respectively, with 9 bases between them. From germline, CDR1 is SNHLY and CDR2 FYNNEI. The CDR3 has 10 residues. The CDR3 region has the DNA TGTGCCAGCCACCCTAAAGAGCAGTACTTC. It codes for CASHPKEQYF. The full variable domain, completed using reference TRBV2 and TRBJ2-7, is EPEVTQTPSHQVTQMGQEVILRCVPISNHLYFYWYRQILGQKVEFLVSFYNNEISEKSEIFDDQFSVERPDGSNFTLKIRSTKLEDSAMYFCASHPKEQYFGPGTRLTVT.

This chain uses TRBV27 with TRBJ1-1; 7 bases are a match to TRBD1. Germline lookup yields CDR1 MNHEY and CDR2 SMNVEV (reference sequence). Trimming cost V 0 bases and J 5 bases; bases outside gene matches: 3. CDR3 length equals 14 residues. The CDR3 loop reads CASSLSGQATEAFF. In DNA form, the CDR3 reads TGTGCCAGCAGTTTATCTGGACAGGCGACTGAAGCTTTCTTT.

The chain is built from TRBV6-1 and TRBJ1-1; D remains unclear. In germline, CDR1 is MNHNS, CDR2 SASEGT. Trimming cost V 2 bases and J 6 bases, with 16 bases left between them. The CDR3 extends over 15 amino acids. CDR3: CASSESDGAGAEAFF. DNA of the CDR3: TGTGCCAGCAGTGAATCTGATGGTGCCGGCGCTGAAGCTTTCTTT.

This sequence joins TRBV13 and TRBJ1-2; 8 positions match TRBD1. The CDR3 runs 15 residues. Germline V gives CDR1 PRHDT, CDR2 FYEKMQ (reference sequence). Trimming took 0 bases from V and 8 from J; bases not matched to a gene: 8. CDR3 DNA: TGTGCCAGCAGCTTAGGCCGAAGGACAGGGAACGGCTACACCTTC. As protein: CASSLGRRTGNGYTF.

Of note for this clone: Other DNA sequences in the same sample also yield this CDR3. The chain links TRBV6-5 to TRBJ2-2, with D maybe TRBD2 (5 bases). The CDR3 loop spans 14 amino acids. CDR1 is MNHEY and CDR2 is SVGAGI in the germline V gene. Trimming took 0 bases from V and 6 from J, leaving 8 bases between them. The CDR3 protein is CASSYSRGSGELFF. The DNA for the CDR3 is TGTGCCAGCAGTTACTCGAGAGGGTCCGGGGAGCTGTTTTTT.

This rearrangement joins TRBV7-9 to TRBJ2-1; D may be TRBD2 (6 bases). Germline loops: CDR1 SEHNR, CDR2 FQNEAQ (reference sequence). CDR3 length: 15 amino acids. Deletions cut 5 bases from V and 4 bases from J, with 15 bases between. Here the CDR3 reads CASSPRDWPYNEQFF. Here the CDR3 DNA reads TGTGCCAGCAGCCCCCGGGACTGGCCATACAATGAGCAGTTCTTC.

J is TRBJ2-7 and V is TRBV4-1; TRBD1 aligns across 9 bases. The CDR3 has 15 residues. The germline gives CDR1 MGHRA, CDR2 YSYEKL. The ends lost 4 bases at V and 4 bases at J; junction bases unmatched: 8. The CDR3 DNA reads TGCGCCAGCAGCCTTACAGGGGGCGGTGGTTACGAGCAGTACTTC. This encodes CASSLTGGGGYEQYF.

The V and J genes are TRBV5-1 and TRBJ1-5; weak D call: TRBD1 (6 bases). CDR1 and CDR2 (germline): SGHRS, YFSETQ. This CDR3 spans 14 amino acids. V was pared by 4 bases and J by 5 bases, with 13 bases between. CDR3 DNA sequence: TGCGCCAGCAGCCCGGGGACAAGGGATCAGCCCCAGCATTTT. Translation: CASSPGTRDQPQHF.

This clone was recorded a few times. The gene calls are TRBV6-4 and TRBJ2-1; 11 nucleotides agree with TRBD2. The V gene end was trimmed by 5 bases and the J gene end by 7 bases; junction bases not matched to a gene: 7. CDR3 length equals 15 residues. Germline V CDR1 and CDR2: MRHNA, SNTAGT. CDR3 protein: CASSKLAGEANEQFF. Written as DNA, the CDR3 is TGTGCCAGCAGTAAACTAGCGGGAGAGGCAAATGAGCAGTTCTTC.